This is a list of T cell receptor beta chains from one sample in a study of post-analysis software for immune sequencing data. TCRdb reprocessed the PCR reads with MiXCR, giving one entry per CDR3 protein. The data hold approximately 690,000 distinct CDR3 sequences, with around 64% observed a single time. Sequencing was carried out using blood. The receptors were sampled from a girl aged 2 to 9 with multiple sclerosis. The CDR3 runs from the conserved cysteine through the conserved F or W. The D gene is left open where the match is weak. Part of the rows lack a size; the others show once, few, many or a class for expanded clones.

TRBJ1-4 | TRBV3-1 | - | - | CASSQVTATNEKLFF | TGTGCCAGCAGCCAAGTGACGGCAACTAATGAAAAACTGTTTTTT
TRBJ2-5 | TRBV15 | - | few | CATSRGSEGRETQYF | TGTGCCACCAGCAGAGGTTCTGAGGGTCGGGAGACCCAGTACTTC
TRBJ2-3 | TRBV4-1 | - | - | CASTPGPEDTQYF | TGCGCCAGCACCCCAGGACCCGAGGATACGCAGTATTTT
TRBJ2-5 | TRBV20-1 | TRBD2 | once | CSARLAGGYTSKETQYF | TGCAGTGCTAGACTAGCGGGGGGATATACCTCTAAAGAGACCCAGTACTTC
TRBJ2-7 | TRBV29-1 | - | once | CSVESGHEQYF | TGCAGCGTTGAGTCCGGTCACGAGCAGTACTTC
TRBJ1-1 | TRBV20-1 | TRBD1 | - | CSARDQWTGGVWTEAFF | TGCAGTGCTAGAGATCAATGGACAGGGGGCGTCTGGACTGAAGCTTTCTTT
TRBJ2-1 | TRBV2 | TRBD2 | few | CASSGRASGSVGSSYNEQFF | TGTGCCAGCAGTGGGCGGGCTAGCGGGAGCGTCGGGAGCTCCTACAATGAGCAGTTCTTC
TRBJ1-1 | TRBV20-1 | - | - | CSARKEGPSEAFF | TGCAGTGCTAGAAAGGAGGGACCATCTGAAGCTTTCTTT
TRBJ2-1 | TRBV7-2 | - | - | CASSLFTSTLYNEQFF | TGTGCCAGCAGCTTATTCACGTCAACCCTCTACAATGAGCAGTTCTTC
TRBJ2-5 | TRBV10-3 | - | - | CAISPQGIQETQYF | TGTGCCATCAGTCCCCAGGGTATCCAAGAGACCCAGTACTTC
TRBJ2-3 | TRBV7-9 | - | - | CASSLANTADTQYF | TGTGCCAGCAGCTTAGCTAACACGGCAGATACGCAGTATTTT
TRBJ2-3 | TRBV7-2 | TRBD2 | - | CASSLVGRGAPTDTQYF | TGTGCCAGCAGCTTAGTGGGGCGGGGGGCGCCCACAGATACGCAGTATTTT
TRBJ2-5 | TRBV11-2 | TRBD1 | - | CASSLWVGGGDRDQETQYF | TGTGCCAGCAGCTTATGGGTTGGGGGTGGGGACAGAGATCAAGAGACCCAGTACTTC
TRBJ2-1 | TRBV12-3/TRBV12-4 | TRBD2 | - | CASRGGAGGPIEQFF | TGTGCCAGCAGGGGAGGAGCGGGAGGGCCCATTGAGCAGTTCTTC
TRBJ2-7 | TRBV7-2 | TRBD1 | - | CASSRPGTGVNEQYF | TGTGCCAGCAGCCGTCCCGGGACAGGGGTCAACGAGCAGTACTTC
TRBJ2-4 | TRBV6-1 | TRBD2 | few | CASSEFTSGTKNIQYF | TGTGCCAGCAGTGAATTCACTAGCGGAACCAAAAACATTCAGTACTTC
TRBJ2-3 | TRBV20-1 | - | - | CSAPGPSTDTQYF | TGCAGCGCCCCGGGGCCGAGCACAGATACGCAGTATTTT
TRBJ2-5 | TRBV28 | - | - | CASSSPTGRWPREQYF | TGTGCCAGCAGTTCCCCAACAGGGAGGTGGCCGAGAGAGCAGTACTTC
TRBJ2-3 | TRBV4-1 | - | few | CASSQVDMFVTDTQYF | TGCGCCAGCAGCCAAGTTGACATGTTTGTGACAGATACGCAGTATTTT